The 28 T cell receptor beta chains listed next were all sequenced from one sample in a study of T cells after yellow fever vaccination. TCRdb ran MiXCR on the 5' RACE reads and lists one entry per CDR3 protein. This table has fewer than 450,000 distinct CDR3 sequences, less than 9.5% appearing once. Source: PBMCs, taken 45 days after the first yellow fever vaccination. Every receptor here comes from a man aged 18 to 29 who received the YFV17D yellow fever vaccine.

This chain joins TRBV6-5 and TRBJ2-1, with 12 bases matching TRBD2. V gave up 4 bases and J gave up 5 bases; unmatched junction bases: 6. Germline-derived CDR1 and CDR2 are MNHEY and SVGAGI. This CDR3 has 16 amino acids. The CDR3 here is CASSSPTSGGHNEQFF. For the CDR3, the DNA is TGTGCCAGCAGTTCCCCGACTAGCGGGGGCCACAATGAGCAGTTCTTC.

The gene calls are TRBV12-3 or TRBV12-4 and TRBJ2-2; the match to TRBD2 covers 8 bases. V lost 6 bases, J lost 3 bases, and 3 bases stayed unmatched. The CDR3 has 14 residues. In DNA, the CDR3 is TGTGCCAGCAGCTTGGGACTAGACACCGGGGAGCTGTTTTTT. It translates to CASSLGLDTGELFF.

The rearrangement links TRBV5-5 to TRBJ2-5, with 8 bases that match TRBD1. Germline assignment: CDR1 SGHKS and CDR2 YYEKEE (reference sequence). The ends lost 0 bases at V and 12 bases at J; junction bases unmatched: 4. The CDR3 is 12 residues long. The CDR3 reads CASSLEMGQEYF. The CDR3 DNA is TGTGCCAGCAGCTTGGAGATGGGACAGGAGTACTTC.

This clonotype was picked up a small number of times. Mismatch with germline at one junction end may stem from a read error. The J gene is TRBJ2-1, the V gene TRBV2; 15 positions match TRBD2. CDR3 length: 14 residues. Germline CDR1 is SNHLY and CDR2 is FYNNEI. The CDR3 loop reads CASSEGLAGGLRVF. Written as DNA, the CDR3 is TGTGCCAGCAGTGAGGGACTAGCGGGGGGTCTTCGGGTCTTC.

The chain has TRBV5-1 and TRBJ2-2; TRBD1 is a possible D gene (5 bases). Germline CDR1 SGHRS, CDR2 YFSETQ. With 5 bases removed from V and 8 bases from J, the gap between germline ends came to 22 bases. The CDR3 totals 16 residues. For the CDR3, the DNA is TGCGCCAGCAGTTTAACCCAGCAGGGTTTGACTGGGGAGCTGTTTTTT. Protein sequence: CASSLTQQGLTGELFF.

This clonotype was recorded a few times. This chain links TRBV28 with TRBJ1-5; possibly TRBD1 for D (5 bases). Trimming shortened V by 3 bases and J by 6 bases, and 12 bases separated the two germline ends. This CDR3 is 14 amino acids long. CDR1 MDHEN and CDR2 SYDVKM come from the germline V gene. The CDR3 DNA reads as TGTGCCAGCAGTTTCGGGGGTGAGGGTCAGCCCCAGCATTTT. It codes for CASSFGGEGQPQHF.

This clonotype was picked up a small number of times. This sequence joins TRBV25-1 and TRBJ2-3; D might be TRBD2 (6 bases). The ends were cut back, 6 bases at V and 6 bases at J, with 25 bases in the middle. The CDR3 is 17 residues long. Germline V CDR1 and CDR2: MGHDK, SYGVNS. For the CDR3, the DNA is TGTGCCAGCAGCCCCGGGACTCATATGGGGTTTGGTGATACGCAGTATTTT. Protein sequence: CASSPGTHMGFGDTQYF.

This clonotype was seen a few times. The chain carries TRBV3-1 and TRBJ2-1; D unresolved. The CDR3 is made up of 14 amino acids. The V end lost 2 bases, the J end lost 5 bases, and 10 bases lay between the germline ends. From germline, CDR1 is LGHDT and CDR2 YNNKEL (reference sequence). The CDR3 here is CASSQSPEHNEQFF. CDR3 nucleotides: TGTGCCAGCAGCCAATCCCCAGAACACAATGAGCAGTTCTTC.

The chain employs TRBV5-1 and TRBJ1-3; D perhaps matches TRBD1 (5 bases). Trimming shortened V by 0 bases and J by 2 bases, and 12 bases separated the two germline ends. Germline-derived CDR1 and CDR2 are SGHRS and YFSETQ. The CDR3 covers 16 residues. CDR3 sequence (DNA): TGCGCCAGCAGCTTGGTCGCAGGGAACCCTGGAAACACCATATATTTT. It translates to CASSLVAGNPGNTIYF.

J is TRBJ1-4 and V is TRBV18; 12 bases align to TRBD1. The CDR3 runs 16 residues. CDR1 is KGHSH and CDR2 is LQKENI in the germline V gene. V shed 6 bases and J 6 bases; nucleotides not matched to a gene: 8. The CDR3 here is CASSHNRDRGHEKLFF. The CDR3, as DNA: TGTGCCAGCTCGCACAACCGGGACAGGGGGCATGAAAAACTGTTTTTT.

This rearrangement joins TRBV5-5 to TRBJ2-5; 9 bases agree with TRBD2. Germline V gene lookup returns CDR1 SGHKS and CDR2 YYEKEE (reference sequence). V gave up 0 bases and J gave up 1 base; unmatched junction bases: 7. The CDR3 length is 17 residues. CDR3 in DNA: TGTGCCAGCAGCTTGGGGCGCGTAGCGGGGGCCCAAGAGACCCAGTACTTC. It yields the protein CASSLGRVAGAQETQYF.

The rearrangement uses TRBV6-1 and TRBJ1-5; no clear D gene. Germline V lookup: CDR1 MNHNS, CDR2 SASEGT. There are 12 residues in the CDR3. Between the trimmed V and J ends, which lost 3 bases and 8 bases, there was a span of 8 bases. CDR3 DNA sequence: TGTGCCAGCAGTGATTTTACGAAGCCCCAGCATTTT. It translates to CASSDFTKPQHF.

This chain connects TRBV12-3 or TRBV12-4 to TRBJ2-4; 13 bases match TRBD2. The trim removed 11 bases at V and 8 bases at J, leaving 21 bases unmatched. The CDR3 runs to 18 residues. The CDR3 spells CAFCLLAGGPSDLDIQYF. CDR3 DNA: TGTGCCTTCTGTTTACTAGCGGGGGGGCCGTCGGATTTGGACATTCAGTACTTC.

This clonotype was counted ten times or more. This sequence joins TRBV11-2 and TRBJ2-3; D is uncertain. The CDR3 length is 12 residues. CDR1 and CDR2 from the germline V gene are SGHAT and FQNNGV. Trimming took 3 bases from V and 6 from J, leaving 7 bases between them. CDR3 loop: CASSFSRDTQYF. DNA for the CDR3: TGTGCCAGCAGCTTTTCCCGCGATACGCAGTATTTT.

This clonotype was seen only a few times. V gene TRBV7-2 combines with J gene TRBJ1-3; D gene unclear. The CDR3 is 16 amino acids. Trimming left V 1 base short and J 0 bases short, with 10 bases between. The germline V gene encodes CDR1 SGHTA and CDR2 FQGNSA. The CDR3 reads CASSLVPTSSGNTIYF. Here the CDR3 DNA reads TGTGCCAGCAGCTTAGTACCTACGAGCTCTGGAAACACCATATATTTT. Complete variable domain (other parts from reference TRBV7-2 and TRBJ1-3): GAGVSQSPSNKVTEKGKDVELRCDPISGHTALYWYRQSLGQGLEFLIYFQGNSAPDKSGLPSDRFSAERTGGSVSTLTIQRTQQEDSAVYLCASSLVPTSSGNTIYFGEGSWLTVV.

The CDR3 DNA reads as TGTGCCTGGAGTGTAGGGGGGGGGCCTACGCAGTATTTT. Its translation is CAWSVGGGPTQYF. This chain joins TRBV30 and TRBJ2-3; D is possibly TRBD2 (7 bases). V lost 0 bases and J lost 8, with 12 bases in between. The CDR3 has 13 residues. Germline V lookup: CDR1 GTSNPN, CDR2 SVGIG (reference sequence).

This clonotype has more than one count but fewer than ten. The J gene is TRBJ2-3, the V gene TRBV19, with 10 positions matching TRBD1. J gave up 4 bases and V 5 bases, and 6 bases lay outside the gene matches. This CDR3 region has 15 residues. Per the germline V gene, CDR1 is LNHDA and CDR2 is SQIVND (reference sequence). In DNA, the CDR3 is TGTGCCAGTAGTTCCCGGGACAGGGGTCCAGATACGCAGTATTTT. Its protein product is CASSSRDRGPDTQYF.

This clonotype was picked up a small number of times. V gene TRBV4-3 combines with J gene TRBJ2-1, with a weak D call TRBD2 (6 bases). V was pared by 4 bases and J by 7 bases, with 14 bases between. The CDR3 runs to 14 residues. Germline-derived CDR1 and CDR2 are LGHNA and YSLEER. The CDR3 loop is CASSRGDGGNEQFF. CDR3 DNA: TGCGCCAGCAGCCGTGGTGACGGGGGAAATGAGCAGTTCTTC.

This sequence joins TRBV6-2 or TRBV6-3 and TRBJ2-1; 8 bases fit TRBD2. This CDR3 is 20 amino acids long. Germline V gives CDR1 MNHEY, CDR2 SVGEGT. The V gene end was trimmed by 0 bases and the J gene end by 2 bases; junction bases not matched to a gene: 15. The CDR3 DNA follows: TGTGCCAGCAGTTACTCGACGGCGCAGGGGTCGACTAGCGCCTACAATGAGCAGTTCTTC. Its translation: CASSYSTAQGSTSAYNEQFF.

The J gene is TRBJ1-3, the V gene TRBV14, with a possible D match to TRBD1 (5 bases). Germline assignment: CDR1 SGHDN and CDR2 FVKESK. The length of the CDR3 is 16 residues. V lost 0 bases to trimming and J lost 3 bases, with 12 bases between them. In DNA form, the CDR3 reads TGTGCCAGCAGCCAAGATTTACGGGGCTTTGGAAACACCATATATTTT. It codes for CASSQDLRGFGNTIYF.

The CDR3 here is CASSPQGIYEQYF. CDR3 in DNA: TGCGCCAGCAGCCCACAGGGAATATACGAGCAGTACTTC. The chain has TRBV4-1 and TRBJ2-7, with D possibly matching TRBD1 (6 bases). Per the germline V gene, CDR1 is MGHRA and CDR2 is YSYEKL. This CDR3 has 13 residues. V lost 4 bases to trimming and J lost 4 bases, with 11 bases between them.

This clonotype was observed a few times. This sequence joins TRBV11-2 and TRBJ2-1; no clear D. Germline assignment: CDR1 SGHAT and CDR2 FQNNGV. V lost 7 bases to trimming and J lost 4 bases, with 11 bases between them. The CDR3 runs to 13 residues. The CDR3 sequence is CASKPFRYNEQFF. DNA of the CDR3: TGTGCCAGCAAACCCTTTAGGTACAATGAGCAGTTCTTC.

The chain's CDR3 is CASSYQGENSPLHF. CDR3 in DNA: TGTGCCAGCAGCTACCAGGGGGAAAATTCACCCCTCCACTTT. The V and J genes are TRBV7-2 and TRBJ1-6; 7 bases fit TRBD1. The length of the CDR3 is 14 residues. With V trimmed by 4 bases and J by 7 bases, 4 bases remained unmatched. The germline gives CDR1 SGHTA, CDR2 FQGNSA.

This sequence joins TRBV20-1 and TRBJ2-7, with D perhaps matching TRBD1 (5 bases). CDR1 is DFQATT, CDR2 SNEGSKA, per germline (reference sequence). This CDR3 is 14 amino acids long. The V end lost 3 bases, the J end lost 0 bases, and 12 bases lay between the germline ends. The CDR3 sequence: CSASDSHYSYEQYV. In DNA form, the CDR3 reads TGCAGTGCTAGTGACAGCCATTACTCCTACGAGCAGTACGTC.

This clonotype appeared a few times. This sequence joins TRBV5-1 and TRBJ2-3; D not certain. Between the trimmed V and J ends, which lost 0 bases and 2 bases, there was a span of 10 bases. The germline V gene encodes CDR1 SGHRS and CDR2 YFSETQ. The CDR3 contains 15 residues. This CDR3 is CASSLEPQNTDTQYF. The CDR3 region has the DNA TGCGCCAGCAGCTTGGAGCCCCAAAACACAGATACGCAGTATTTT.

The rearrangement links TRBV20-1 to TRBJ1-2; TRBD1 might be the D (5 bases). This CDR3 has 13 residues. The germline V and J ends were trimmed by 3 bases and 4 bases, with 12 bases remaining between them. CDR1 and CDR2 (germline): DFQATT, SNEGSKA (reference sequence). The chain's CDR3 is CSARTSGLYGYTF. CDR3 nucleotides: TGCAGTGCTAGGACGTCAGGGCTCTATGGCTACACCTTC.

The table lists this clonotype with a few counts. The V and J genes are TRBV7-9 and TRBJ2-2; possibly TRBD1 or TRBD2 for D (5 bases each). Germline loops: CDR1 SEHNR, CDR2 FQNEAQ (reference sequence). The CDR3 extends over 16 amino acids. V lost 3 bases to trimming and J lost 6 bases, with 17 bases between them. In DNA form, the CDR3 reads TGTGCCAGCAGCTTGGGGACCACTAGTACCCCCGGGGAGCTGTTTTTT. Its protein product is CASSLGTTSTPGELFF.

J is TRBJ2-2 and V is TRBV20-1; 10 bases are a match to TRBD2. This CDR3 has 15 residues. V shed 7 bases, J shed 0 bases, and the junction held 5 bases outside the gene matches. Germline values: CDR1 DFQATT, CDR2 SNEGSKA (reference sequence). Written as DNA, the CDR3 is TGCAGTGTTATGAGCGGGGGGGCGAACACCGGGGAGCTGTTTTTT. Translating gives CSVMSGGANTGELFF.